The 30 T cell receptor beta chains given below trace back to one sample, sequenced in a study of cytomegalovirus exposure and HLA in healthy donors. This PCR relied on a set of 60 Vbeta primers and 13 Jbeta primers. Assay: immunoSEQ multiplex PCR; the TCRdb copy retains only in-frame clones and omits some. The table shows 120,000 or so clones, with 60% to 80% occurring only once. The sample was PBMCs. Receptor source: a man aged 45 to 65 in good health and CMV-seropositive.

This chain uses TRBV6-1 with TRBJ2-5; 8 bases are shared with TRBD2. V dropped 3 bases and J dropped 2; count of bases not matched to a gene: 8. CDR3 size: 16 residues. Per the germline V gene, CDR1 is MNHNS and CDR2 is SASEGT. The CDR3: CASSEAVAGGQETQYF. CDR3 coding DNA: TGTGCCAGCAGTGAGGCTGTCGCGGGGGGACAAGAGACCCAGTACTTC.

The rearrangement links TRBV27 to TRBJ1-4; the match to TRBD1 covers 7 bases. CDR1 MNHEY and CDR2 SMNVEV come from the germline V gene (reference sequence). V gave up 6 bases and J gave up 7 bases; unmatched junction bases: 8. The CDR3 contains 14 residues. CDR3 in DNA: TGTGCCAGCAGCGGGACAGCAGCGACTGAAAAACTGTTTTTT. Translating it yields CASSGTAATEKLFF. The variable domain in full, completed from reference TRBV27 and TRBJ1-4, reads EAQVTQNPRYLITVTGKKLTVTCSQNMNHEYMSWYRQDPGLGLRQIYYSMNVEVTDKGDVPEGYKVSRKEKRNFPLILESPSPNQTSLYFCASSGTAATEKLFFGSGTQLSVL.

The chain carries TRBV7-9 and TRBJ1-2; 7 nucleotides align to TRBD1. The ends lost 2 bases at V and 6 bases at J; junction bases unmatched: 3. CDR3 length equals 13 residues. Germline V gene data show CDR1 as SEHNR and CDR2 as FQNEAQ (reference sequence). CDR3 sequence: CASSLLGTDGYTF. CDR3 DNA: TGTGCCAGCAGCTTACTAGGGACAGATGGCTACACCTTC.

The chain links TRBV6-1 to TRBJ1-1, with 11 nucleotides matching TRBD1. The CDR3 has 15 residues. V dropped 2 bases and J dropped 7; count of bases not matched to a gene: 6. From germline, CDR1 is MNHNS and CDR2 SASEGT. The CDR3 here is CASSETRTGGFEAFF. In nucleotides, the CDR3 is TGTGCCAGCAGTGAAACCCGGACAGGGGGCTTTGAAGCTTTCTTT.

This clone was observed many times. V gene TRBV15 combines with J gene TRBJ1-4, with unresolved D. CDR3 length: 15 amino acids. V lost 0 bases, J lost 4 bases, and 9 bases lay in between. Germline V lookup: CDR1 LNHNV, CDR2 YYDKDF (reference sequence). In DNA form, the CDR3 reads TGTGCCACCAGCAGAGATAGCGCGATTAATGAAAAACTGTTTTTT. Its translation is CATSRDSAINEKLFF.

The gene calls are TRBV18 and TRBJ1-4, with a tentative D call TRBD1 (6 bases). CDR1 and CDR2 from the germline V gene are KGHSH and LQKENI. Trimming removed 3 bases from V and 5 bases from J, with 10 bases in between. There are 14 residues in the CDR3. CDR3 coding DNA: TGTGCCAGCTCACCGGGGACACTGAATGAAAAACTGTTTTTT. Translated: CASSPGTLNEKLFF.

The chain joins TRBV28 to TRBJ2-7, with D maybe TRBD1 (5 bases). V gave up 3 bases and J gave up 0 bases, with 9 bases separating them. The CDR3 loop spans 14 amino acids. Per germline, CDR1 MDHEN and CDR2 SYDVKM. The CDR3 DNA reads as TGTGCCAGCAGTTTCAAGGGGTACTCCTACGAGCAGTACTTC. It translates to CASSFKGYSYEQYF.

V and J are TRBV7-9 and TRBJ2-3, with 14 bases aligning to TRBD2. This CDR3 is built from 16 residues. Germline CDR1 is SEHNR and CDR2 is FQNEAQ (reference sequence). Germline trimming cut 5 bases from V and 3 bases from J; bases unmatched to any gene: 4. This CDR3 is CASSAGTSGRTDTQYF. As DNA, the CDR3 is TGTGCCAGCAGCGCCGGGACTAGCGGGAGAACAGATACGCAGTATTTT. The variable domain in full, completed from reference TRBV7-9 and TRBJ2-3, reads DTGVSQNPRHKITKRGQNVTFRCDPISEHNRLYWYRQTLGQGPEFLTYFQNEAQLEKSRLLSDRFSAERPKGSFSTLEIQRTEQGDSAMYLCASSAGTSGRTDTQYFGPGTRLTVL.

This sequence joins TRBV4-1 and TRBJ1-4, with 10 nucleotides matching TRBD1. Germline V gene lookup returns CDR1 MGHRA and CDR2 YSYEKL. The V segment lost 2 bases and the J segment 0 bases; nucleotides outside the gene matches: 6. This CDR3 region has 18 residues. The DNA for the CDR3 is TGCGCCAGCAGCCAACGACAGGGGGCAGTTGCAACTAATGAAAAACTGTTTTTT. Translation: CASSQRQGAVATNEKLFF.

In DNA form, the CDR3 reads TGTGCCAGCAGAGGGGCAGGATTAACTGAAGCTTTCTTT. Translated, it gives CASRGAGLTEAFF. The chain is built from TRBV28 and TRBJ1-1; perhaps TRBD1 as D (5 bases). There are 13 residues in the CDR3. Germline V gene sequence: CDR1 MDHEN, CDR2 SYDVKM. V was pared by 6 bases and J by 5 bases, with 13 bases between.

V is TRBV18 and J is TRBJ2-3; D not certain. This CDR3 contains 14 residues. With 1 base removed from V and 1 base from J, the gap between germline ends came to 6 bases. The germline gives CDR1 KGHSH, CDR2 LQKENI. The CDR3 here is CASSPRQGTDTQYF. DNA of the CDR3: TGTGCCAGCTCACCACGGCAGGGCACAGATACGCAGTATTTT.

The chain combines TRBV2 with TRBJ1-2; 8 bases line up with TRBD1. V lost 4 bases, J lost 5 bases, and 3 bases stayed unmatched. Germline loops: CDR1 SNHLY, CDR2 FYNNEI. This CDR3 is built from 13 residues. The CDR3 region has the DNA TGTGCCAGCAGTGTTGACAGGGGATATGGCTACACCTTC. Translation: CASSVDRGYGYTF.

The V gene is TRBV27, the J gene TRBJ1-2, with D possibly being TRBD1 (5 bases). Between the trimmed V and J ends, which lost 0 bases and 4 bases, there was a span of 6 bases. The CDR3 consists of 13 residues. CDR1 and CDR2 from the germline V gene are MNHEY and SMNVEV (reference sequence). CDR3: CASSLSGAYGYTF. CDR3 bases: TGTGCCAGCAGTTTATCTGGGGCCTATGGCTACACCTTC.

The V gene is TRBV5-1, the J gene TRBJ2-2; 12 nucleotides line up with TRBD2. Trimming removed 0 bases from V and 7 bases from J; junction bases left unmatched: 7. Germline V gene data show CDR1 as SGHRS and CDR2 as YFSETQ. The CDR3 is 17 amino acids. This chain's CDR3 is CASSLVASGGAVGELFF. The CDR3, as DNA: TGCGCCAGCAGCTTGGTGGCTAGCGGGGGGGCCGTCGGGGAGCTGTTTTTT.

This chain joins TRBV7-9 and TRBJ2-2; no firm D call. The CDR3 has 17 amino acids. V lost 0 bases and J lost 3, with 14 bases in between. Germline loops: CDR1 SEHNR, CDR2 FQNEAQ (reference sequence). This chain's CDR3 is CASSLAVARSYTGELFF. CDR3 bases: TGTGCCAGCAGCTTAGCGGTCGCCAGATCGTACACCGGGGAGCTGTTTTTT.

The chain joins TRBV5-8 to TRBJ2-1; 7 bases align to TRBD1. Losses at the gene ends were 0 bases for V and 3 bases for J; bases not matched to a gene: 6. CDR3 length equals 16 residues. Germline loops: CDR1 SGHTS, CDR2 YDEGEE. In DNA form, the CDR3 reads TGTGCCAGCAGCTTGGTCCCGAGACAGGGCTACAATGAGCAGTTCTTC. Residues: CASSLVPRQGYNEQFF. Variable domain in full (rest from reference TRBV5-8 and TRBJ2-1): EAGVTQSPTHLIKTRGQQATLRCSPISGHTSVYWYQQALGLGLQFLLWYDEGEERNRGNFPPRFSGRQFPNYSSELNVNALELEDSALYLCASSLVPRQGYNEQFFGPGTRLTVL.

This clone was observed a single time. CDR3 loop: CAATPRGRGEQYF. The CDR3 DNA follows: TGTGCCGCAACACCTAGGGGTAGGGGAGAGCAGTACTTC. The chain couples TRBV6-5 to TRBJ2-7, with a possible D match to TRBD1 (5 bases). Germline lookup yields CDR1 MNHEY and CDR2 SVGAGI. Trimming stripped 11 bases from V and 7 bases from J, with 21 bases between. The CDR3 has 13 amino acids.

The chain joins TRBV30 to TRBJ2-5; a weak D match, TRBD1 (5 bases). Germline lookup yields CDR1 GTSNPN and CDR2 SVGIG (reference sequence). The CDR3 has 15 amino acids. The V and J ends lost 3 bases and 5 bases respectively, with 19 bases between them. The CDR3 DNA follows: TGTGCCTGGAGCTTCCCGGGCGTGTGGGGCGAGACCCAGTACTTC. This encodes CAWSFPGVWGETQYF.

This chain links TRBV7-6 with TRBJ2-7; TRBD2 agrees at 10 bases. The CDR3 has 16 amino acids. Germline values: CDR1 SGHVS, CDR2 FNYEAQ. V lost 1 base to trimming and J lost 6 bases; unmatched junction nucleotides: 9. DNA for the CDR3: TGTGCCAGCAGCTTAGACGCAGCGGGAGGGTTAGGCGAGCAGTACTTC. The encoded protein is CASSLDAAGGLGEQYF.

This clone was seen only a few times. The V gene is TRBV9, the J gene TRBJ2-5; TRBD2 aligns across 10 bases. In germline, CDR1 is SGDLS, CDR2 YYNGEE. The V segment lost 1 base and the J segment 4 bases; nucleotides outside the gene matches: 1. The CDR3 has 14 amino acids. The CDR3 sequence: CASSVLAGAETQYF. The CDR3 DNA sequence: TGTGCCAGCAGCGTACTAGCGGGGGCAGAGACCCAGTACTTC.

The rearrangement joins TRBV27 to TRBJ1-5; the D gene is possibly TRBD1 (6 bases). Per germline, CDR1 MNHEY and CDR2 SMNVEV (reference sequence). CDR3 size: 15 residues. V lost 6 bases and J lost 4, with 16 bases in between. The CDR3 loop is CASRQGRGWNQPQHF. The CDR3 region has the DNA TGTGCCAGCAGGCAGGGGCGCGGGTGGAATCAGCCCCAGCATTTT.

J is TRBJ2-7 and V is TRBV5-1; tentatively, D is TRBD1 (6 bases). The germline CDR1 and CDR2 sequences are SGHRS and YFSETQ. The CDR3 totals 15 residues. V was shortened by 0 bases and J by 5 bases, with 15 bases between the two germline ends. CDR3 nucleotides: TGCGCCAGCAGCTTGGGTTCAGGGGTGGCGAACGAGCAGTACTTC. Its translation: CASSLGSGVANEQYF.

This chain connects TRBV9 to TRBJ1-1, with 8 bases lining up with TRBD1. The CDR3 totals 15 residues. Germline V gene lookup returns CDR1 SGDLS and CDR2 YYNGEE. Trimming at V came to 3 bases and at J to 0 bases, leaving 4 bases not matched to a gene. The chain's CDR3 is CASSAWTGMNTEAFF. The CDR3 nucleotides are TGTGCCAGCAGCGCCTGGACAGGGATGAACACTGAAGCTTTCTTT. Drawing the rest from reference TRBV9 and TRBJ1-1, the complete variable domain is DSGVTQTPKHLITATGQRVTLRCSPRSGDLSVYWYQQSLDQGLQFLIQYYNGEERAKGNILERFSAQQFPDLHSELNLSSLELGDSALYFCASSAWTGMNTEAFFGQGTRLTVV.

As DNA, the CDR3 is TGTGCCAGCATCTCGGGGGACAGGGCTTACGATGGCTACACCTTC. It translates to CASISGDRAYDGYTF. The V call is TRBV5-8, the J call TRBJ1-2; the match to TRBD1 covers 9 bases. Germline loops: CDR1 SGHTS, CDR2 YDEGEE. CDR3 length: 15 residues. V shed 6 bases and J 6 bases; nucleotides not matched to a gene: 12.

V gene TRBV4-3 combines with J gene TRBJ2-4; D unresolved. Trimming took off 0 bases at V and 6 bases at J, with 12 bases between the two ends. The length of the CDR3 is 15 residues. CDR1 and CDR2 (germline): LGHNA, YSLEER. DNA for the CDR3: TGCGCCAGCAGCCAAGATTCTGCCACCGGAAACATTCAGTACTTC. Its protein product is CASSQDSATGNIQYF.

Concerning this clone itself: Other DNA sequences from this sample encode an identical CDR3 as well. The chain uses TRBV18 and TRBJ1-3, with unresolved D. Trimming took 3 bases from V and 0 from J, leaving 12 bases between them. Germline CDR1 and CDR2: KGHSH and LQKENI. CDR3 size: 16 residues. The chain's CDR3 is CASSPLPEHSGNTIYF. CDR3 in DNA: TGTGCCAGCTCACCTTTGCCCGAGCACTCTGGAAACACCATATATTTT.

V gene TRBV5-1 combines with J gene TRBJ2-7; TRBD1 agrees at 7 bases. Germline CDR1 and CDR2: SGHRS and YFSETQ. The CDR3 covers 15 residues. With V trimmed by 0 bases and J by 2 bases, 5 bases remained unmatched. The CDR3 protein is CASSLAGQVTYEQYF. CDR3 nucleotide sequence: TGCGCCAGCAGCTTGGCTGGACAGGTAACCTACGAGCAGTACTTC.

The chain recombines TRBV5-1 with TRBJ1-6; 10 bases match TRBD1. Germline lookup yields CDR1 SGHRS and CDR2 YFSETQ. The CDR3 spans 15 residues. V dropped 0 bases and J dropped 9; count of bases not matched to a gene: 3. The CDR3: CASSLEDRGRSPLHF. The CDR3, as DNA: TGCGCCAGCAGCTTGGAAGACAGGGGGCGTTCACCCCTCCACTTT.

The chain is built from TRBV7-9 and TRBJ2-6; 8 nucleotides match TRBD1. V gave up 7 bases and J gave up 2 bases; unmatched junction bases: 10. CDR3 length: 17 amino acids. Germline V lookup: CDR1 SEHNR, CDR2 FQNEAQ (reference sequence). The CDR3 nucleotides are TGTGCCAGCATTCCCGACAGGGGAACCCCTGGGGCCAACGTCCTGACTTTC. It is translated as CASIPDRGTPGANVLTF.

The rearrangement joins TRBV2 to TRBJ2-5, with D possibly being TRBD1 (5 bases). Germline V CDR1 and CDR2: SNHLY, FYNNEI. The CDR3 runs to 12 residues. V was trimmed by 7 bases and J by 1 base, leaving 7 bases between them. The CDR3 sequence is CASKGAQETQYF. The CDR3 bases are TGTGCCAGCAAAGGGGCCCAAGAGACCCAGTACTTC.